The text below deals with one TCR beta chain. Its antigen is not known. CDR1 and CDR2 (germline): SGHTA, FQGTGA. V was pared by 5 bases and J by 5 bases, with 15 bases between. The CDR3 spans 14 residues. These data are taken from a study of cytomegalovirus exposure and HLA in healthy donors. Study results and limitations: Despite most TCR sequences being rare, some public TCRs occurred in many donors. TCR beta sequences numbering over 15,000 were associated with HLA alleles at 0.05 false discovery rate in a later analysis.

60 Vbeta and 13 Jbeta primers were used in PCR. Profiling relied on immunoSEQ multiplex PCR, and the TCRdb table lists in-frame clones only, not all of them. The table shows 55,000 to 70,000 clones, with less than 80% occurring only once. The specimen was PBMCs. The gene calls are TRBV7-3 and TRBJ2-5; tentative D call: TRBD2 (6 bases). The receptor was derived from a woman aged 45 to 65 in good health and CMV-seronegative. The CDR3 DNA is TGTGCCAGCAGCGGCTCGGGGGAGCGGGAGACCCAGTACTTC. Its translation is CASSGSGERETQYF.